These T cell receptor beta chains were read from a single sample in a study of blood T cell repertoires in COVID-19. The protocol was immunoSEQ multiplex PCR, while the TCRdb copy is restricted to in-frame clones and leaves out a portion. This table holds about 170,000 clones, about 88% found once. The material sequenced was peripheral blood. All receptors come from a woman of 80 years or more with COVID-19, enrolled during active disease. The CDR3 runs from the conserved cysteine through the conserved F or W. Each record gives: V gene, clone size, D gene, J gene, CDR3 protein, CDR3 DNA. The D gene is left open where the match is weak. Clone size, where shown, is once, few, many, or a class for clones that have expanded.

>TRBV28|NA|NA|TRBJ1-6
CASGWVFSGSPLHF
TGTGCCAGCGGGTGGGTCTTCAGCGGGTCACCCCTCCACTTT
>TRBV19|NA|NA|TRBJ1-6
CASSPPIRNSPLHF
TGTGCCAGTAGCCCCCCAATCAGAAATTCACCCCTCCACTTT
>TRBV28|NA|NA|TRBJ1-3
CASSKGRSGNTIYF
TGTGCCAGCAGTAAGGGGAGGTCTGGAAACACCATATATTTT
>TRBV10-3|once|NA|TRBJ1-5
CAISGTGRNQPQHF
TGTGCCATCAGTGGGACGGGAAGGAATCAGCCCCAGCATTTT
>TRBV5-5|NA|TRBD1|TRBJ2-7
CASSPTGTGLVEQYF
TGTGCCAGCAGCCCGACCGGGACAGGATTGGTCGAGCAGTACTTC
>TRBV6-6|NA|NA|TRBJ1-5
CASSYTTANQPQHF
TGTGCCAGCAGTTACACGACAGCTAATCAGCCCCAGCATTTT
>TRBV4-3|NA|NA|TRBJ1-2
CASSQDRGWGYTF
TGCGCCAGCAGCCAAGATAGGGGCTGGGGCTACACCTTC
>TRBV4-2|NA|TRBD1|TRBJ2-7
CASSPGQPYEQYF
TGTGCCAGCAGCCCGGGACAGCCGTACGAGCAGTACTTC
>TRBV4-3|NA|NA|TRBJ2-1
CASSQELASYNEQFF
TGCGCCAGCAGCCAAGAACTAGCTTCCTACAATGAGCAGTTCTTC
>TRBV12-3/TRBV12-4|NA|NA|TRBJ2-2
CASTRSTGELFF
TGTGCCAGCACCCGGTCGACCGGGGAGCTGTTTTTT
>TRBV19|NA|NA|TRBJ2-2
CASSIVGSRGPNTGELFF
TGTGCCAGTAGTATAGTCGGCAGCAGGGGACCTAACACCGGGGAGCTGTTTTTT
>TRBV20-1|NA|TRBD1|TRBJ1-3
CSASPGTGAGNTIYF
TGCAGTGCTAGTCCCGGGACAGGGGCTGGAAACACCATATATTTT
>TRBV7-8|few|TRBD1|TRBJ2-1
CASSLQGTGTYNEQFF
TGTGCCAGCAGCCTTCAGGGGACAGGGACATACAATGAGCAGTTCTTC
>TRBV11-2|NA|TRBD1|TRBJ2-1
CASSFGQGRYNEQFF
TGTGCCAGCAGCTTTGGACAGGGACGATACAATGAGCAGTTCTTC
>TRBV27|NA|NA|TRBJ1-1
CASSSREGTGTEAFF
TGTGCCAGCAGCTCAAGGGAGGGTACGGGCACTGAAGCTTTCTTT
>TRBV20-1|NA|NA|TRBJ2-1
CSASGDEQFF
TGCAGTGCTAGTGGAGATGAGCAGTTCTTC
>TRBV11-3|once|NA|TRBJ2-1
CASSRTNGPYNEQFF
TGTGCCAGCAGCCGGACAAACGGACCCTACAATGAGCAGTTCTTC
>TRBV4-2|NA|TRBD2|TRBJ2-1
CASSQDNSGSRNEQFF
TGTGCCAGCAGCCAAGATAATAGCGGGAGTCGTAATGAGCAGTTCTTC
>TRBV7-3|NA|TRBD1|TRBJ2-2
CASSWGQGRNTGELFF
TGTGCCAGCAGCTGGGGACAGGGGCGGAACACCGGGGAGCTGTTTTTT
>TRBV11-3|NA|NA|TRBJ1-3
CASSSGGGGNTIYF
TGTGCCAGCAGCTCCGGTGGTGGTGGAAACACCATATATTTT